The 29 T cell receptor beta chains below were found in one sample sequenced in a study of cytomegalovirus exposure and HLA in healthy donors. This table comes from immunoSEQ multiplex PCR, and its TCRdb copy is limited to in-frame clones, with some not included. In the table there are tens of thousands of clones, 93% of which are singletons. Sequenced sample: PBMCs. The receptors were gathered from a woman aged 30 to 39 in good health and CMV-seronegative.

The CDR3 DNA reads as TGTGCCAGCAGCCAGAGGGGGTTCACACGGGACAGGGGATTCGAGCAGTACTTC. This codes for CASSQRGFTRDRGFEQYF. The chain is built from TRBV7-9 and TRBJ2-7, with TRBD1 identical over 10 bases. The germline gives CDR1 SEHNR, CDR2 FQNEAQ (reference sequence). V trimming: 5 bases; J trimming: 6 bases; junction bases outside the gene matches: 19. The CDR3 sequence is 18 residues long.

V usage is TRBV6-1 and J usage is TRBJ1-5, with 10 nucleotides matching TRBD1. This CDR3 comprises 18 residues. Germline trimming cut 2 bases from V and 0 bases from J; bases unmatched to any gene: 7. Germline loops: CDR1 MNHNS, CDR2 SASEGT. CDR3 nucleotide sequence: TGTGCCAGCAGTGAACCGACAGGGGGCCTCTATAGCAATCAGCCCCAGCATTTT. This gives the protein CASSEPTGGLYSNQPQHF.

This CDR3 is CASSDPRRLEGYTF. In nucleotides, the CDR3 is TGTGCCAGCAGCGACCCGCGGAGATTAGAGGGCTACACCTTC. V gene TRBV6-6 combines with J gene TRBJ1-2; no clear D gene. Looked up from germline, CDR1 is MNHNY and CDR2 is SVGAGI (reference sequence). This CDR3 has 14 residues. Trimming stripped 6 bases from V and 8 bases from J, with 19 bases between.

This rearrangement joins TRBV5-1 to TRBJ1-6, with unresolved D. The CDR3 runs 13 residues. Trimming took off 4 bases at V and 6 bases at J, with 8 bases between the two ends. Germline assignment: CDR1 SGHRS and CDR2 YFSETQ. The CDR3 protein is CASSRTGNSPLHF. As DNA, the CDR3 is TGCGCCAGCAGCCGTACGGGTAATTCACCCCTCCACTTT. Combining the CDR3 with reference TRBV5-1 and TRBJ1-6 gives the whole variable domain KAGVTQTPRYLIKTRGQQVTLSCSPISGHRSVSWYQQTPGQGLQFLFEYFSETQRNKGNFPGRFSGRQFSNSRSEMNVSTLELGDSALYLCASSRTGNSPLHFGNGTRLTVT.

The chain combines TRBV30 with TRBJ1-5; D possibly corresponds to TRBD1 (5 bases). The CDR3 spans 12 residues. Trimming left V 0 bases short and J 11 bases short, with 11 bases between. CDR1 is GTSNPN, CDR2 SVGIG, per germline (reference sequence). CDR3 coding DNA: TGTGCCTGGAGTGTAGGAGGGGCAGCCCAGCATTTT. This translates into CAWSVGGAAQHF.

The CDR3 here is CASSPGGGPHGYTF. The CDR3 coding sequence is TGTGCCAGCAGCCCCGGAGGCGGACCCCATGGCTACACCTTC. This rearrangement joins TRBV7-9 to TRBJ1-2; no reliable D call. The germline CDR1 and CDR2 sequences are SEHNR and FQNEAQ (reference sequence). The CDR3 consists of 14 residues. Trimming pared 5 bases from V and 6 bases from J, leaving 16 bases between.

The gene calls are TRBV5-1 and TRBJ2-1; 12 nucleotides agree with TRBD2. There are 19 residues in the CDR3. J gave up 1 base and V 3 bases, and 11 bases lay outside the gene matches. CDR1 SGHRS and CDR2 YFSETQ come from the germline V gene. The CDR3 DNA is TGCGCCAGCAGCTCTCCAGGGACTAGCGGGCTGAAATCCTACAATGAGCAGTTCTTC. Its translation is CASSSPGTSGLKSYNEQFF.

The rearrangement joins TRBV7-8 to TRBJ2-7, with 7 nucleotides matching TRBD2. From germline, CDR1 is SGHVS and CDR2 FQNEAQ. CDR3 length equals 16 residues. V was pared by 5 bases and J by 0 bases, with 10 bases of the junction left unmatched. The CDR3 sequence: CASSPLGGFSSYEQYF. CDR3 in DNA: TGTGCCAGCAGCCCCCTCGGGGGGTTTAGCTCCTACGAGCAGTACTTC. Full variable domain (rest looked up from reference TRBV7-8 and TRBJ2-7): GAGVSQSPRYKVAKRGQDVALRCDPISGHVSLFWYQQALGQGPEFLTYFQNEAQLDKSGLPSDRFFAERPEGSVSTLKIQRTQQEDSAVYLCASSPLGGFSSYEQYFGPGTRLTVT.

The rearrangement links TRBV5-1 to TRBJ1-6; 8 bases match TRBD1. The CDR3 is made up of 14 amino acids. J was trimmed by 9 bases and V by 4 bases; bases with no gene match: 6. Germline-derived CDR1 and CDR2 are SGHRS and YFSETQ. CDR3 in amino acids: CASSLGTGSSPLHF. CDR3 sequence (DNA): TGCGCCAGCAGCCTAGGGACAGGCTCTTCACCCCTCCACTTT.

The chain employs TRBV7-2 and TRBJ2-1, with 10 positions matching TRBD2. Germline assignment: CDR1 SGHTA and CDR2 FQGNSA. V shed 2 bases and J 8 bases; nucleotides not matched to a gene: 18. The CDR3 contains 19 residues. The chain's CDR3 is CASSLLLAGAYNQGDEQFF. As DNA, the CDR3 is TGTGCCAGCAGCTTACTCCTAGCGGGGGCCTATAATCAGGGAGATGAGCAGTTCTTC.

The chain uses TRBV7-2 and TRBJ1-2, with TRBD1 matching over 8 bases. Germline assignment: CDR1 SGHTA and CDR2 FQGNSA. The CDR3 totals 16 residues. The V gene end was trimmed by 3 bases and the J gene end by 2 bases; junction bases not matched to a gene: 8. The CDR3 loop reads CASSFRGQGKNYGYTF. CDR3 sequence (DNA): TGTGCCAGCAGCTTCCGAGGACAGGGAAAAAACTATGGCTACACCTTC.

This chain joins TRBV6-6 and TRBJ2-7, with 7 bases fitting TRBD2. This CDR3 is built from 14 residues. Trimming took 0 bases from V and 2 from J; bases not matched to a gene: 1. CDR1 and CDR2 from the germline V gene are MNHNY and SVGAGI (reference sequence). The CDR3 here is CASSYSGRAYEQYF. DNA for the CDR3: TGTGCCAGCAGTTACTCGGGGAGGGCCTACGAGCAGTACTTC.

The CDR3 sequence is CASSQVSGNTIYF. In nucleotides, the CDR3 is TGTGCCAGCTCACAGGTTTCTGGAAACACCATATATTTT. The chain uses TRBV6-1 and TRBJ1-3, with D perhaps TRBD1 (5 bases). This CDR3 contains 13 residues. CDR1 is MNHNS and CDR2 is SASEGT in the germline V gene. Trimming pared 8 bases from V and 1 base from J, leaving 9 bases between.

The rearrangement links TRBV7-9 to TRBJ2-1, with TRBD2 identical over 9 bases. This CDR3 has 16 residues. CDR1 is SEHNR, CDR2 FQNEAQ, per germline (reference sequence). J lost 0 bases, V lost 5 bases, and 5 bases had no gene match. Here the CDR3 reads CASSRTGLASYNEQFF. The CDR3 region has the DNA TGTGCCAGCAGCCGAACGGGACTAGCCTCCTACAATGAGCAGTTCTTC.

This clone came up once. The rearrangement links TRBV7-2 to TRBJ2-5; no firm D call. Trimming shortened V by 2 bases and J by 4 bases, and 5 bases separated the two germline ends. CDR3 length: 12 residues. Per germline, CDR1 SGHTA and CDR2 FQGNSA. The CDR3 protein is CASSLMRETQYF. The CDR3 DNA sequence: TGTGCCAGCAGCTTAATGAGAGAGACCCAGTACTTC.

The V and J genes are TRBV10-3 and TRBJ2-7; tentatively, D is TRBD1 (6 bases). The CDR3 is made up of 15 amino acids. Germline lookup yields CDR1 ENHRY and CDR2 SYGVKD. Deletions cut 0 bases from V and 3 bases from J, with 12 bases between. As DNA, the CDR3 is TGTGCCATCAGTGAGTCGGGCGGCAGGGGCTACGAGCAGTACTTC. It specifies CAISESGGRGYEQYF.

The rearrangement joins TRBV4-1 to TRBJ2-1, with 7 bases fitting TRBD2. The CDR3 totals 19 residues. Trimming removed 7 bases from V and 4 bases from J; junction bases left unmatched: 22. CDR1 and CDR2 (germline): MGHRA, YSYEKL. The CDR3 region is CASNGRGRVGVRPYNEQFF. The DNA of the CDR3 is TGCGCCAGCAACGGTCGGGGGAGGGTGGGTGTGAGGCCATACAATGAGCAGTTCTTC.

The chain has TRBV2 and TRBJ2-3; D perhaps matches TRBD2 (6 bases). CDR1 SNHLY and CDR2 FYNNEI come from the germline V gene. V was shortened by 10 bases and J by 2 bases, with 16 bases between the two germline ends. This CDR3 has 14 amino acids. The CDR3 loop is CAIRRDHITDTQYF. The DNA of the CDR3 is TGTGCCATCCGGCGGGACCACATCACAGATACGCAGTATTTT. The full variable domain, with the rest looked up from reference TRBV2 and TRBJ2-3, is EPEVTQTPSHQVTQMGQEVILRCVPISNHLYFYWYRQILGQKVEFLVSFYNNEISEKSEIFDDQFSVERPDGSNFTLKIRSTKLEDSAMYFCAIRRDHITDTQYFGPGTRLTVL.

This chain uses TRBV28 with TRBJ1-3, with D unresolved. CDR3 length equals 11 residues. V lost 6 bases and J lost 5, with 5 bases in between. Germline values: CDR1 MDHEN, CDR2 SYDVKM. CDR3 sequence (DNA): TGTGCCAGCAGCCTACGAAACACCATATATTTT. Protein: CASSLRNTIYF.

This rearrangement joins TRBV6-4 to TRBJ2-4; a weak D match, TRBD1 (6 bases). The CDR3 is 14 residues long. V lost 5 bases to trimming and J lost 4 bases, with 12 bases between them. Germline V gene data show CDR1 as MRHNA and CDR2 as SNTAGT. The CDR3 sequence is CASSSTTGKNIQYF. CDR3 bases: TGTGCCAGCAGTTCAACTACAGGGAAAAACATTCAGTACTTC.

This clone has a handful of counts. This chain joins TRBV11-1 and TRBJ2-6, with D possibly being TRBD2 (5 bases). V was clipped by 6 bases and J by 0 bases, with 9 bases between them. The CDR3 length is 15 residues. The germline gives CDR1 SGHAT, CDR2 FQDESV (reference sequence). CDR3 in amino acids: CASRRGSSGANVLTF. The DNA for the CDR3 is TGTGCCAGCAGACGTGGGAGCTCTGGGGCCAACGTCCTGACTTTC.

The chain links TRBV10-1 to TRBJ2-2, with 7 positions matching TRBD2. Germline CDR1 reads WNHNN; CDR2 reads SYGVQD (reference sequence). The V gene end was trimmed by 0 bases and the J gene end by 7 bases; junction bases not matched to a gene: 14. The CDR3 is made up of 18 amino acids. CDR3 in DNA: TGCGCCAGCAGTGAGTCGACCCAAAGACTAGCCTGGCACGGGGAGCTGTTTTTT. It translates to CASSESTQRLAWHGELFF.

In its sample, this clone was seen a few times. J is TRBJ1-6 and V is TRBV2; the D is unclear. This CDR3 region has 12 residues. In germline, CDR1 is SNHLY, CDR2 FYNNEI. Deletions cut 7 bases from V and 7 bases from J, with 8 bases between. The CDR3 is CASKSRNSPLHF. CDR3 DNA sequence: TGTGCCAGCAAGTCCCGGAATTCACCCCTCCACTTT. The full variable domain, with the rest looked up from reference TRBV2 and TRBJ1-6, is EPEVTQTPSHQVTQMGQEVILRCVPISNHLYFYWYRQILGQKVEFLVSFYNNEISEKSEIFDDQFSVERPDGSNFTLKIRSTKLEDSAMYFCASKSRNSPLHFGNGTRLTVT.

The rearrangement uses TRBV4-2 and TRBJ2-5; TRBD2 agrees at 12 bases. V lost 3 bases, J lost 4 bases, and 6 bases stayed unmatched. This CDR3 is 16 amino acids long. From germline, CDR1 is LGHNA and CDR2 YNFKEQ. The CDR3 sequence is CASSHTTSGRSETQYF. The CDR3 DNA follows: TGTGCCAGCAGCCACACTACTAGCGGGAGGTCAGAGACCCAGTACTTC.

V usage is TRBV7-9 and J usage is TRBJ2-7; D possibly corresponds to TRBD2 (6 bases). CDR1 is SEHNR and CDR2 is FQNEAQ in the germline V gene (reference sequence). Between the trimmed V and J ends, which lost 5 bases and 2 bases, there was a span of 13 bases. CDR3 length equals 14 residues. CDR3 in amino acids: CASSTGAGPYEQYF. In DNA form, the CDR3 reads TGTGCCAGCAGCACAGGTGCGGGGCCCTACGAGCAGTACTTC. Variable domain in full (rest from reference TRBV7-9 and TRBJ2-7): DTGVSQNPRHKITKRGQNVTFRCDPISEHNRLYWYRQTLGQGPEFLTYFQNEAQLEKSRLLSDRFSAERPKGSFSTLEIQRTEQGDSAMYLCASSTGAGPYEQYFGPGTRLTVT.

The V call is TRBV2, the J call TRBJ2-6; D possibly corresponds to TRBD1 (6 bases). V was trimmed by 7 bases and J by 0 bases, leaving 19 bases between them. This CDR3 is built from 18 residues. Germline assignment: CDR1 SNHLY and CDR2 FYNNEI. The CDR3, as DNA: TGTGCCAGCACGTGGATGGGACACCAGTACTCTGGGGCCAACGTCCTGACTTTC. Its translation: CASTWMGHQYSGANVLTF.

The chain uses TRBV5-1 and TRBJ2-3; D is perhaps TRBD2 (5 bases). CDR1 is SGHRS and CDR2 is YFSETQ in the germline V gene. V was pared by 0 bases and J by 0 bases, with 5 bases between. This CDR3 is 14 amino acids long. DNA of the CDR3: TGCGCCAGCAGCTTGGCGGGAAGCACAGATACGCAGTATTTT. Translation: CASSLAGSTDTQYF. Combining the CDR3 with reference TRBV5-1 and TRBJ2-3 gives the whole variable domain KAGVTQTPRYLIKTRGQQVTLSCSPISGHRSVSWYQQTPGQGLQFLFEYFSETQRNKGNFPGRFSGRQFSNSRSEMNVSTLELGDSALYLCASSLAGSTDTQYFGPGTRLTVL.

V is TRBV2 and J is TRBJ1-5, with TRBD1 matching 9 bases. The CDR3 has 14 amino acids. The V gene's germline CDR1 is SNHLY and CDR2 FYNNEI. The trim removed 8 bases at V and 6 bases at J, leaving 8 bases unmatched. CDR3 coding DNA: TGTGCCAGCTCGTTTACAGGGGGCGCTCAGCCCCAGCATTTT. This gives the protein CASSFTGGAQPQHF.

This clone was counted a single time. V usage is TRBV6-1 and J usage is TRBJ1-1, with D possibly being TRBD1 (6 bases). V was trimmed by 3 bases and J by 10 bases, leaving 21 bases between them. The CDR3 is 15 amino acids. Per the germline V gene, CDR1 is MNHNS and CDR2 is SASEGT. The CDR3 bases are TGTGCCAGCAGTGAGGTTTCGACAGGAAAGGCAGGAGCTTTCTTT. Translated: CASSEVSTGKAGAFF.